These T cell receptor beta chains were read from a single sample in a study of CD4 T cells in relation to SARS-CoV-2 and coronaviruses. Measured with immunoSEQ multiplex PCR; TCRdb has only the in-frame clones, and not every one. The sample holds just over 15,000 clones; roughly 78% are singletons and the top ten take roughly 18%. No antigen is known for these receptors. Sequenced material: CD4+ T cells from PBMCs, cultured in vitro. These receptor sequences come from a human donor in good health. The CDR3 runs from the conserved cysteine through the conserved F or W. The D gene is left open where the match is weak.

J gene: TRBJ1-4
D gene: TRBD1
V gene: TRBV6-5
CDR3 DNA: TGTGCAGGACAGGGGGCACTAGGGGAAAAACTGTTTTTT
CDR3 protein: CAGQGALGEKLFF

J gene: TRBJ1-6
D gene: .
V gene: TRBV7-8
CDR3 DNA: TGTGCCAGCAGCTTACAGACTAATTCACCCCTCCACTTT
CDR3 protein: CASSLQTNSPLHF

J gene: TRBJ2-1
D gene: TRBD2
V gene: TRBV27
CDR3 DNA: TGTGCCAGCAGTTTGGGGCCAGCGGGAGGGTTCTACAATGAGCAGTTCTTC
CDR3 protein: CASSLGPAGGFYNEQFF

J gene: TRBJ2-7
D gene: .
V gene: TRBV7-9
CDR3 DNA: TGTGCCAGCAGCTTAGGTGACGGCTCCTACGAGCAGTACTTC
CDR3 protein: CASSLGDGSYEQYF

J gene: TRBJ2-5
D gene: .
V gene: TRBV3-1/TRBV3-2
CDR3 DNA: TGTGCCAGCAGCCAAGGCCCGACAGCAATCCAAGAGACCCAGTACTTC
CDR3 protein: CASSQGPTAIQETQYF

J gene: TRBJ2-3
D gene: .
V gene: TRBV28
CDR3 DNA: TGTGCCAGCAGTGTCAGGAGCGACACAGATACGCAGTATTTT
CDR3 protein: CASSVRSDTDTQYF

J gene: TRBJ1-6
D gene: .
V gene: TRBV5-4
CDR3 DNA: TGTGCCAGCACCGCCACTTCGGCCCTCCACTTT
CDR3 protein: CASTATSALHF

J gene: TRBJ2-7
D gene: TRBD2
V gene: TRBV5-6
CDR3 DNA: TGTGCCAGCAGCTTGTACGGGAGGGCCTACTACGAGCAGTACTTC
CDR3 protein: CASSLYGRAYYEQYF

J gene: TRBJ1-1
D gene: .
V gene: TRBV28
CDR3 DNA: TGTGCCAGCAGCCTAGTACAGGTAAACACTGAAGCTTTCTTT
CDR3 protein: CASSLVQVNTEAFF

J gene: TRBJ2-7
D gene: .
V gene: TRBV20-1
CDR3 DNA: TGCAGTGCTAGTAGCAGTTACGAGCAGTACTTC
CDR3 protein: CSASSSYEQYF